The T cell receptor beta chain under discussion was sequenced for a study of cytotoxic CD8 clonotypes in ibrutinib-treated CLL. Across the whole study: Enrolment comprised around twelve relapsed/refractory and more than 14 treatment-naive patients; 17 to 18 were IGHV unmutated. Study results and caveats: The study found public clonotypes uncommon, contracting or stable on treatment.

The planned depth of sequencing spanned 1 in 200,000 to 1 in 1 million T cells. The assay was immunoSEQ multiplex PCR, and TCRdb's table has in-frame clones only and misses some. The sample records about 160,000 clones, about 88% being singletons. CDR3 length: 14 amino acids. From germline, CDR1 is SGHTA and CDR2 FQGNSA. V lost 5 bases, J lost 6 bases, and 7 bases stayed unmatched. A remark on this clone: Its matching antigen is unknown.

The rearrangement uses TRBV7-2 and TRBJ2-7, with TRBD2 matching over 10 bases. The sequence was obtained from a human donor with chronic lymphocytic leukemia. Specimen: PBMCs, collected at disease progression, from a patient treated with ibrutinib. DNA of the CDR3: TGTGCCAGCAGCGCGGGACTAGCGAGGAGCGAGCAGTACTTC. Its protein is CASSAGLARSEQYF.